One sample yielded the 2 T cell receptor beta chains listed below, sequenced in a study of T cells in Graves' hyperthyroidism and ophthalmopathy. There were TCR beta CDR3 regions amplified from RNA transcripts. HTBI primers were used for first-round RT-PCR of the TCR CDR3. Each CDR3 protein gets one entry after TCRdb re-called the multiplex PCR reads with MiXCR. This table has 380,000 or so distinct CDR3 sequences, approximately 13% appearing once. Sequencing input: blood. The receptors come from a man younger than 45 with Graves' hyperthyroidism that later progressed to Graves' ophthalmopathy.

In the case of this clonotype: This may come from a read error, since a much larger clone is one base off. V is TRBV12-3 or TRBV12-4 and J is TRBJ2-3; D is undetermined. With 0 bases removed from V and 4 bases from J, the gap between germline ends came to 5 bases. This CDR3 spans 13 amino acids. The chain's CDR3 is CASSLAHADTQYF. CDR3 DNA sequence: TGTGCCAGCAGTTTAGCCCACGCAGATACGCAGTATTTT.

This clonotype appeared a few times. The V gene is TRBV20-1, the J gene TRBJ2-7; a possible D gene is TRBD2 (6 bases). CDR3 length: 12 amino acids. Germline CDR1 reads DFQATT; CDR2 reads SNEGSKA (reference sequence). The germline V and J ends were trimmed by 5 bases and 5 bases, with 13 bases remaining between them. The CDR3 DNA reads as TGCAGTGCTCGACTAGTTTCCGACGAGCAGTACTTC. Translating gives CSARLVSDEQYF.